The 14 T cell receptor beta chains below were found in one sample sequenced in a study of memory CD8 T cells in hepatitis C reinfection. Sample time point: late/post reinfection, 12 to 24 weeks after detection. Sorted cells were sequenced directly ex vivo without any in vitro expansion. The protocol was immunoSEQ multiplex PCR, while the TCRdb copy is restricted to in-frame clones and leaves out a portion. This sample has about 43,000 clones, with roughly 87% found just once. The source material was naive CD8+ T cells sorted from blood. These receptors were collected from a man in his late teens or twenties with hepatitis C virus infection.

This clone occurred a few times. The rearrangement links TRBV28 to TRBJ1-5, with 7 nucleotides matching TRBD1. CDR3 size: 15 residues. The germline CDR1 and CDR2 sequences are MDHEN and SYDVKM. With V trimmed by 6 bases and J by 6 bases, 11 bases remained unmatched. CDR3: CASRGTVGGGQPQHF. Here the CDR3 DNA reads TGTGCCAGCAGGGGGACAGTGGGTGGGGGTCAGCCCCAGCATTTT.

This rearrangement joins TRBV4-2 to TRBJ1-6, with TRBD1 as a possible D gene (6 bases). V lost 4 bases and J 6 bases, leaving 13 bases between the germline ends. The CDR3 loop spans 15 amino acids. Germline V lookup: CDR1 LGHNA, CDR2 YNFKEQ. Written as DNA, the CDR3 is TGTGCCAGCAGCCTAACCACAGGGCCTAATTCACCCCTCCACTTT. Translated, it gives CASSLTTGPNSPLHF.

This clone was found once. The V and J genes are TRBV10-3 and TRBJ2-3; 8 positions agree with TRBD1. There are 18 residues in the CDR3. CDR1 and CDR2 (germline): ENHRY, SYGVKD. V gave up 0 bases and J gave up 6 bases; unmatched junction bases: 14. CDR3 bases: TGTGCCATCAGTGAGTCGGGACAGGCGCTCCCATCTAGGGATACGCAGTATTTT. It is translated as CAISESGQALPSRDTQYF.

This CDR3 reads CASSQGVTTNEKLFF. As DNA, the CDR3 is TGTGCCAGCAGCCAGGGAGTAACAACTAATGAAAAACTGTTTTTT. The V and J genes are TRBV14 and TRBJ1-4; D remains ambiguous. The CDR3 contains 15 residues. V lost 3 bases and J 0 bases, leaving 8 bases between the germline ends. Germline lookup yields CDR1 SGHDN and CDR2 FVKESK.

The chain links TRBV6-1 to TRBJ2-7; D might be TRBD2 (5 bases). Trimming cost V 8 bases and J 3 bases, with 14 bases left between them. Germline lookup yields CDR1 MNHNS and CDR2 SASEGT. The CDR3 covers 13 residues. CDR3 in DNA: TGTGCCAGCTCCGAGACGGGGTTCTACGAGCAGTACTTC. Residues: CASSETGFYEQYF.

The chain couples TRBV28 to TRBJ2-7; tentative D call: TRBD1 (7 bases). Per the germline V gene, CDR1 is MDHEN and CDR2 is SYDVKM. The germline V and J ends were trimmed by 5 bases and 4 bases, with 18 bases remaining between them. The CDR3 runs to 15 residues. The CDR3 spells CASSLRGTAKYEQYF. In DNA form, the CDR3 reads TGTGCCAGCAGTCTCCGCGGGACAGCAAAATACGAGCAGTACTTC.

This clone showed up just once. V gene TRBV28 combines with J gene TRBJ2-1; D remains unclear. The ends were cut back, 6 bases at V and 4 bases at J, with 16 bases in the middle. Germline CDR1 reads MDHEN; CDR2 reads SYDVKM. The CDR3 covers 15 residues. The chain's CDR3 is CASRHPSVLYNEQFF. In DNA, the CDR3 is TGTGCCAGCAGGCATCCTTCGGTACTATACAATGAGCAGTTCTTC.

Only one count was recorded for this clone. The chain employs TRBV4-2 and TRBJ1-2; TRBD1 is a possible D gene (5 bases). Germline V gene sequence: CDR1 LGHNA, CDR2 YNFKEQ. The CDR3 spans 16 residues. V dropped 1 base and J dropped 2 bases, with 14 bases sitting between them. The CDR3 is CASSQGIGQMNYGYTF. CDR3 sequence (DNA): TGTGCCAGCAGCCAAGGTATCGGACAAATGAACTATGGCTACACCTTC.

The V gene is TRBV7-2, the J gene TRBJ2-7, with 9 bases fitting TRBD1. V dropped 5 bases and J dropped 3; count of bases not matched to a gene: 5. Per germline, CDR1 SGHTA and CDR2 FQGNSA. This CDR3 region has 14 residues. The CDR3 sequence is CASSLRTGVYEQYV. CDR3 bases: TGTGCCAGCAGCCTTAGGACAGGGGTCTACGAGCAGTACGTC.

The V call is TRBV11-2, the J call TRBJ2-2; TRBD2 aligns across 13 bases. V lost 5 bases, J lost 6 bases, and 9 bases stayed unmatched. The CDR3 covers 17 residues. CDR1 is SGHAT, CDR2 FQNNGV, per germline. The CDR3 nucleotides are TGTGCCAGCAGCCATCAACGGACTAGCGGGAGATCCGGGGAGCTGTTTTTT. This sequence encodes CASSHQRTSGRSGELFF. Based on the CDR3 plus reference TRBV11-2 and TRBJ2-2, the full variable domain is EAGVAQSPRYKIIEKRQSVAFWCNPISGHATLYWYQQILGQGPKLLIQFQNNGVVDDSQLPKDRFSAERLKGVDSTLKIQPAKLEDSAVYLCASSHQRTSGRSGELFFGEGSRLTVL.

This chain links TRBV7-9 with TRBJ2-1, with TRBD2 identical over 11 bases. Germline trimming cut 0 bases from V and 1 base from J; bases unmatched to any gene: 8. Germline CDR1 and CDR2: SEHNR and FQNEAQ (reference sequence). The CDR3 runs to 19 residues. CDR3 region: CASSLATSGTAVSYNEQFF. CDR3 nucleotides: TGTGCCAGCAGCTTAGCGACTAGCGGGACAGCGGTGTCCTACAATGAGCAGTTCTTC. Full variable domain (rest looked up from reference TRBV7-9 and TRBJ2-1): DTGVSQNPRHKITKRGQNVTFRCDPISEHNRLYWYRQTLGQGPEFLTYFQNEAQLEKSRLLSDRFSAERPKGSFSTLEIQRTEQGDSAMYLCASSLATSGTAVSYNEQFFGPGTRLTVL.

The chain couples TRBV9 to TRBJ2-5; 8 bases match TRBD2. V shed 0 bases, J shed 2 bases, and the junction held 6 bases outside the gene matches. CDR3 size: 16 residues. Germline loops: CDR1 SGDLS, CDR2 YYNGEE. The CDR3, as DNA: TGTGCCAGCAGCGTAGGGCTAGCGGGCCTTCAAGAGACCCAGTACTTC. It codes for CASSVGLAGLQETQYF.

This chain connects TRBV6-1 to TRBJ1-5, with a possible D match to TRBD1 (5 bases). The CDR3 has 16 amino acids. Germline CDR1 is MNHNS and CDR2 is SASEGT. V was clipped by 4 bases and J by 0 bases, with 13 bases between them. The CDR3 region is CASSGGEGYSNQPQHF. CDR3 nucleotide sequence: TGTGCCAGCAGTGGGGGGGAGGGTTATAGCAATCAGCCCCAGCATTTT.

This rearrangement joins TRBV9 to TRBJ2-3; D is perhaps TRBD2 (5 bases). This CDR3 contains 16 residues. The germline V and J ends were trimmed by 0 bases and 1 base, with 12 bases remaining between them. Looked up from germline, CDR1 is SGDLS and CDR2 is YYNGEE. Here the CDR3 reads CASSVVPGAGTDTQYF. The DNA for the CDR3 is TGTGCCAGCAGCGTAGTGCCCGGAGCGGGCACAGATACGCAGTATTTT.